The 32 T cell receptor beta chains listed next were all sequenced from one sample in a study of CD8 T cells in ankylosing spondylitis. TCRdb re-called the 5' RACE reads through MiXCR, storing one row per CDR3 protein. Of about 460,000 distinct CDR3 sequences in the sample, approximately 5% are singletons; the top ten hold approximately 4%. These TCRs are of unknown antigen specificity. General study findings and limits: Blood from ankylosing spondylitis patients appeared to carry a characteristic roughly 8-variant TCR beta motif.

Sample: blood, either unsorted or a sorted T cell fraction (not recorded which). Receptors originate from a male donor with ankylosing spondylitis.

This clonotype was seen ten or more times. The rearrangement uses TRBV20-1 and TRBJ2-7; D is unresolved. Trimming took 4 bases from V and 1 from J, leaving 8 bases between them. This CDR3 is 12 amino acids long. Looked up from germline, CDR1 is DFQATT and CDR2 is SNEGSKA (reference sequence). The CDR3 protein is CSATTQSYEQYF. Written as DNA, the CDR3 is TGCAGTGCTACCACACAGTCCTACGAGCAGTACTTC.

This clonotype was recorded many times. V and J are TRBV6-2 or TRBV6-3 and TRBJ2-5, with 11 bases matching TRBD2. From germline, CDR1 is MNHEY and CDR2 SVGEGT. The CDR3 is 15 residues long. V was clipped by 2 bases and J by 7 bases; unmatched bases: 6. The CDR3 sequence is CASSYISGLAATQYF. The CDR3 DNA follows: TGTGCCAGCAGTTACATCTCGGGACTAGCGGCGACCCAGTACTTC.

This clonotype has only a few counts. V gene TRBV20-1 combines with J gene TRBJ2-7; D gene ambiguous. V lost 6 bases and J 4 bases, leaving 16 bases between the germline ends. The CDR3 extends over 13 amino acids. The germline gives CDR1 DFQATT, CDR2 SNEGSKA (reference sequence). CDR3 DNA sequence: TGCAGTGCCCCCCCGGCGCCGGAATACGAGCAGTACTTC. It translates to CSAPPAPEYEQYF.

There are a few counts of this clonotype. One junction end disagrees with the germline gene, perhaps due to a read error. The chain is built from TRBV12-3 or TRBV12-4 and TRBJ2-7, with D maybe TRBD2 (6 bases). This CDR3 region has 12 residues. The DNA of the CDR3 is TGTGCCAGCAGTCAAGGGACTGGCGGGATACACTTC. Its translation: CASSQGTGGIHF.

This clonotype has ten or more counts. The rearrangement links TRBV5-1 to TRBJ2-2; D gene uncertain. The CDR3 runs to 17 residues. Germline lookup yields CDR1 SGHRS and CDR2 YFSETQ. Between the trimmed V and J ends, which lost 4 bases and 0 bases, there was a span of 16 bases. The CDR3 DNA is TGCGCCAGCAGCGCGCGATCGGTGGTTGCGAACACCGGGGAGCTGTTTTTT. Translating gives CASSARSVVANTGELFF.

This clonotype was recorded at least ten times. The chain couples TRBV27 to TRBJ2-4; TRBD2 matches 10 bases. Trimming took 6 bases from V and 6 from J; bases not matched to a gene: 5. The CDR3 totals 14 residues. Germline-derived CDR1 and CDR2 are MNHEY and SMNVEV (reference sequence). As DNA, the CDR3 is TGTGCCAGCAGACCGGGACTAGCGCCAAACATTCAGTACTTC. It specifies CASRPGLAPNIQYF.

This clonotype was found many times. This chain connects TRBV5-1 to TRBJ2-6; D is uncertain. This CDR3 comprises 15 residues. The germline gives CDR1 SGHRS, CDR2 YFSETQ. The V gene lost 4 bases and the J gene lost 0 bases, with 8 bases spanning the gap. The CDR3 is CASSALSSGANVLTF. As DNA, the CDR3 is TGCGCCAGCAGCGCGTTGAGCTCTGGGGCCAACGTCCTGACTTTC.

This clonotype was seen at least ten times. The chain uses TRBV6-6 and TRBJ1-2, with D unclear. The germline CDR1 and CDR2 sequences are MNHNY and SVGAGI (reference sequence). The CDR3 consists of 12 residues. Trimming left V 7 bases short and J 2 bases short, with 8 bases between. The CDR3 nucleotides read TGTGCCAGCATCAACGTAAACTATGGCTACACCTTC. Residues: CASINVNYGYTF.

In its sample, this clonotype was seen a few times. The gene calls are TRBV28 and TRBJ2-1, with no clear D. Germline CDR1 MDHEN, CDR2 SYDVKM. CDR3 size: 11 residues. V dropped 4 bases and J dropped 12 bases, with 10 bases sitting between them. The CDR3: CASSSTPWQFF. The DNA for the CDR3 is TGTGCCAGCAGTTCGACACCTTGGCAGTTCTTC.

J is TRBJ2-7 and V is TRBV10-3; no clear D gene. This CDR3 has 12 amino acids. V dropped 3 bases and J dropped 3 bases, with 6 bases sitting between them. Germline V gene lookup returns CDR1 ENHRY and CDR2 SYGVKD. This chain's CDR3 is CAISDPGYEQYF. DNA of the CDR3: TGTGCCATCAGTGACCCCGGCTACGAGCAGTACTTC.

This clonotype appeared many times. The chain recombines TRBV4-2 with TRBJ2-5, with 10 bases that match TRBD2. The germline gives CDR1 LGHNA, CDR2 YNFKEQ. The junction had 5 bases not matched to a gene; V was cut back by 3 bases and J by 1 base. This CDR3 spans 16 amino acids. The CDR3 reads CASSHRLAGSQETQYF. DNA for the CDR3: TGTGCCAGCAGCCACCGACTAGCGGGCAGCCAAGAGACCCAGTACTTC.

This clonotype was detected ten times or more. The chain employs TRBV6-1 and TRBJ2-5, with D uncertain. The CDR3 totals 13 residues. Trimming took 5 bases from V and 4 from J, leaving 11 bases between them. The germline CDR1 and CDR2 sequences are MNHNS and SASEGT. This chain's CDR3 is CASSPRARETQYF. In DNA, the CDR3 is TGTGCCAGCAGTCCCCGGGCCCGAGAGACCCAGTACTTC.

This clonotype came up a few times. The chain links TRBV7-2 to TRBJ2-3; D gene ambiguous. Trimming took off 3 bases at V and 6 bases at J, with 10 bases between the two ends. The V gene's germline CDR1 is SGHTA and CDR2 FQGNSA. The CDR3 consists of 13 residues. CDR3 residues: CASSFRPGDTQYF. The CDR3 DNA reads as TGTGCCAGCAGCTTTAGGCCCGGCGATACGCAGTATTTT.

This clonotype was counted many times. The rearrangement links TRBV29-1 to TRBJ2-7; 12 bases match TRBD2. Trimming cost V 7 bases and J 4 bases; bases outside gene matches: 5. The CDR3 spans 13 residues. Germline CDR1 reads SQVTM; CDR2 reads ANQGSEA. As DNA, the CDR3 is TGCAGCGCTTCGACTAGCGGGAGTTACGAGCAGTACTTC. It encodes CSASTSGSYEQYF.

In its sample, this clonotype was seen many times. The gene calls are TRBV5-1 and TRBJ1-1; 7 positions agree with TRBD1. Trimming removed 4 bases from V and 3 bases from J; junction bases left unmatched: 9. CDR1 is SGHRS, CDR2 YFSETQ, per germline. The CDR3 is made up of 15 amino acids. Here the CDR3 DNA reads TGCGCCAGCAGCGCGTCGACAGGGTGGGACACTGAAGCTTTCTTT. Translating gives CASSASTGWDTEAFF. Full variable domain (remainder filled in from reference TRBV5-1 and TRBJ1-1): KAGVTQTPRYLIKTRGQQVTLSCSPISGHRSVSWYQQTPGQGLQFLFEYFSETQRNKGNFPGRFSGRQFSNSRSEMNVSTLELGDSALYLCASSASTGWDTEAFFGQGTRLTVV.

The chain has TRBV4-1 and TRBJ2-3; D gene uncertain. Trimming removed 0 bases from V and 0 bases from J, with 7 bases in between. Looked up from germline, CDR1 is MGHRA and CDR2 is YSYEKL. There are 15 residues in the CDR3. In DNA, the CDR3 is TGCGCCAGCAGCCAAGACCCTTTTAGCACAGATACGCAGTATTTT. This sequence encodes CASSQDPFSTDTQYF.

J is TRBJ2-1 and V is TRBV5-6; unclear D gene. In germline, CDR1 is SGHDT, CDR2 YYEEEE. This CDR3 is 14 amino acids long. V gave up 8 bases and J gave up 8 bases, with 20 bases separating them. The CDR3 loop is CARGPGLLCYEQFF. As DNA, the CDR3 is TGTGCCAGGGGCCCCGGGCTCCTCTGCTATGAGCAGTTCTTC.

This clonotype was counted ten times or more. The chain carries TRBV7-9 and TRBJ2-7; 10 bases are a match to TRBD2. Trimming cost V 4 bases and J 7 bases; bases outside gene matches: 7. The germline gives CDR1 SEHNR, CDR2 FQNEAQ (reference sequence). This CDR3 has 14 residues. The CDR3 DNA is TGTGCCAGCAGCTCCTCTAGCGGGAGCGGTGAGCAGTACTTC. This sequence encodes CASSSSSGSGEQYF.

This clonotype showed up many times. V is TRBV7-3 and J is TRBJ2-7; D gene uncertain. V lost 6 bases, J lost 3 bases, and 15 bases lay in between. Germline loops: CDR1 SGHTA, CDR2 FQGTGA. The CDR3 runs 14 residues. CDR3: CASSQAVPVYEQYF. The CDR3 region has the DNA TGTGCCAGCAGTCAGGCCGTCCCGGTCTACGAGCAGTACTTC.

This clonotype was found many times. The rearrangement uses TRBV4-1 and TRBJ1-5; D remains ambiguous. With 1 base removed from V and 1 base from J, the gap between germline ends came to 2 bases. CDR3 length equals 13 residues. Germline values: CDR1 MGHRA, CDR2 YSYEKL. The CDR3 nucleotides are TGCGCCAGCAGCCAAGGCAGCAATCAGCCCCAGCATTTT. Protein: CASSQGSNQPQHF.

This clonotype was counted between two and nine times. The V and J genes are TRBV20-1 and TRBJ2-3; 9 bases line up with TRBD2. This CDR3 comprises 18 residues. In germline, CDR1 is DFQATT, CDR2 SNEGSKA (reference sequence). The V gene end was trimmed by 2 bases and the J gene end by 0 bases; junction bases not matched to a gene: 12. The CDR3 region has the DNA TGCAGTGCTAGATTAATACTAGCGGGTGTGACTAGCACAGATACGCAGTATTTT. Amino acids: CSARLILAGVTSTDTQYF.

This chain connects TRBV14 to TRBJ2-5; D uncertain. The germline V gene encodes CDR1 SGHDN and CDR2 FVKESK. The ends were cut back, 3 bases at V and 6 bases at J, with 11 bases in the middle. The CDR3 length is 13 residues. The CDR3 sequence is CASSHGPWKTQYF. For the CDR3, the DNA is TGTGCCAGCAGCCATGGCCCGTGGAAGACCCAGTACTTC.

At least ten counts were recorded for this clonotype. The chain joins TRBV20-1 to TRBJ1-3; D remains ambiguous. Trimming shortened V by 3 bases and J by 2 bases, and 5 bases separated the two germline ends. The CDR3 has 12 residues. Germline CDR1 reads DFQATT; CDR2 reads SNEGSKA (reference sequence). The CDR3 here is CSASLTGNTIYF. CDR3 nucleotides: TGCAGTGCTAGCTTGACTGGAAACACCATATATTTT.

This clonotype was observed at least ten times. The V call is TRBV6-1, the J call TRBJ2-3, with D unclear. Trimming took 6 bases from V and 1 from J, leaving 20 bases between them. The CDR3 is 17 amino acids. CDR1 and CDR2 from the germline V gene are MNHNS and SASEGT. CDR3 in amino acids: CASRTVGDGRRTDTQYF. CDR3 nucleotides: TGTGCCAGCAGAACCGTCGGTGACGGCCGTCGCACAGATACGCAGTATTTT.

CDR3 in DNA: TGTGCCTGGAGTCAGACCCTATGGGGCGGATCGTATGGCTACACCTTC. It yields the protein CAWSQTLWGGSYGYTF. The gene calls are TRBV30 and TRBJ1-2, with D perhaps matching TRBD1 (5 bases). The CDR3 contains 16 residues. V lost 2 bases and J lost 5, with 21 bases in between. Germline V CDR1 and CDR2: GTSNPN, SVGIG (reference sequence). The variable domain in full, with the rest retrieved from reference TRBV30 and TRBJ1-2, is SQTIHQWPATLVQPVGSPLSLECTVEGTSNPNLYWYRQAAGRGLQLLFYSVGIGQISSEVPQNLSASRPQDRQFILSSKKLLLSDSGFYLCAWSQTLWGGSYGYTFGSGTRLTVV.

This clonotype was recorded at least ten times. The CDR3 spells CASSLEPPGYTF. The DNA for the CDR3 is TGCGCCAGCAGCCTCGAGCCCCCTGGCTACACCTTC. This chain connects TRBV5-1 to TRBJ1-2, with D unclear. The CDR3 is 12 residues long. CDR1 is SGHRS and CDR2 is YFSETQ in the germline V gene. The V gene lost 4 bases and the J gene lost 7 bases, with 11 bases spanning the gap.

This clonotype came up many times. The rearrangement uses TRBV7-9 and TRBJ2-1; 8 nucleotides agree with TRBD2. The ends lost 6 bases at V and 3 bases at J; junction bases unmatched: 7. CDR3 length: 15 residues. Germline CDR1 is SEHNR and CDR2 is FQNEAQ (reference sequence). Here the CDR3 reads CASRDTGTSYNEQFF. CDR3 sequence (DNA): TGTGCCAGCAGGGACACCGGGACTAGCTACAATGAGCAGTTCTTC.

This clonotype was picked up many times. This rearrangement joins TRBV12-3 or TRBV12-4 to TRBJ1-1, with D hard to call. V was clipped by 5 bases and J by 4 bases, with 14 bases between them. The CDR3 is 14 residues long. In DNA, the CDR3 is TGTGCCAGCAGTACAACAACTCGAAGCACTGAAGCTTTCTTT. This gives the protein CASSTTTRSTEAFF.

CDR3 region: CASSPVASYEQYF. For the CDR3, the DNA is TGCGCCAGCAGCCCCGTGGCCTCCTACGAGCAGTACTTC. This chain uses TRBV4-1 with TRBJ2-7; D not certain. The CDR3 is 13 residues long. CDR1 is MGHRA and CDR2 is YSYEKL in the germline V gene. V shed 4 bases and J shed 0 bases, with 7 bases lying between them.

Many counts were recorded for this clonotype. This chain joins TRBV7-2 and TRBJ2-7; maybe TRBD1 (6 bases). The CDR3 spans 15 residues. Germline V gives CDR1 SGHTA, CDR2 FQGNSA. Trimming shortened V by 1 base and J by 3 bases, and 13 bases separated the two germline ends. The CDR3 nucleotides read TGTGCCAGCAGCTTAGGGGCGACAGGCCTCTACGAGCAGTACTTC. Its protein is CASSLGATGLYEQYF. Looking up the rest from reference TRBV7-2 and TRBJ2-7 gives the full variable domain: GAGVSQSPSNKVTEKGKDVELRCDPISGHTALYWYRQSLGQGLEFLIYFQGNSAPDKSGLPSDRFSAERTGGSVSTLTIQRTQQEDSAVYLCASSLGATGLYEQYFGPGTRLTVT.

This clonotype has ten or more counts. The chain uses TRBV7-9 and TRBJ1-1, with 9 bases lining up with TRBD1. Germline V lookup: CDR1 SEHNR, CDR2 FQNEAQ (reference sequence). CDR3 length: 16 residues. V lost 4 bases and J lost 4; bases outside the gene matches: 10. CDR3 amino acids: CASSSRTGVFSTEAFF. In DNA form, the CDR3 reads TGTGCCAGCAGCTCCCGGACAGGGGTATTTAGCACTGAAGCTTTCTTT.

This clonotype was detected many times. This chain connects TRBV7-9 to TRBJ2-5; possibly TRBD1 for D (6 bases). Germline lookup yields CDR1 SEHNR and CDR2 FQNEAQ (reference sequence). CDR3 size: 14 residues. With 10 bases removed from V and 2 bases from J, the gap between germline ends came to 17 bases. CDR3 sequence: CAIRGGHTQETQYF. The CDR3 DNA is TGTGCCATCCGTGGGGGACACACACAAGAGACCCAGTACTTC.